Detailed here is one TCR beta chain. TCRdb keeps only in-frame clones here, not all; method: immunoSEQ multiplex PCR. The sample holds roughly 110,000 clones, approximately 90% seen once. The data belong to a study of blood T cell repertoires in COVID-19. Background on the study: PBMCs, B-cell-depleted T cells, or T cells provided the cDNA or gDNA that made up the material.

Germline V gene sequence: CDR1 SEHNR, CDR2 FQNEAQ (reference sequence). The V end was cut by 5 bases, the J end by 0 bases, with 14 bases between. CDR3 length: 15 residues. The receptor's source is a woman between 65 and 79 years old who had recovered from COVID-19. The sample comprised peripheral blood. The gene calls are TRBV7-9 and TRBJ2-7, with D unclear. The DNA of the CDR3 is TGTGCCAGCAGCAGCCGCAGACCGGGCTCCTACGAGCAGTACTTC. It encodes CASSSRRPGSYEQYF.